What follows are 10 T cell receptor beta chains derived from one specimen sequenced in a study of beta chain features in type 1 diabetes. cDNA synthesis used the whole RNA isolate, giving expressed TCRB sequences. Sequencing was performed with immunoSEQ multiplex PCR; in TCRdb, only in-frame clones are kept and a portion is missing. In the table there are under 550,000 clones, approximately 10% of which are singletons. Sequencing was performed on naive CD4+ T cells from blood. These receptors came from a young woman in good health.

The chain is built from TRBV7-3 and TRBJ2-3, with D unclear. Trimming stripped 1 base from V and 5 bases from J, with 7 bases between. This CDR3 has 13 amino acids. Germline V gene data show CDR1 as SGHTA and CDR2 as FQGTGA. CDR3 nucleotides: TGTGCCAGCAGCTTAAGGGCGAGAGATACGCAGTATTTT. This encodes CASSLRARDTQYF.

This clone came up a few times. This chain joins TRBV18 and TRBJ2-5; D remains unclear. CDR3 size: 11 residues. Per the germline V gene, CDR1 is KGHSH and CDR2 is LQKENI. V lost 6 bases to trimming and J lost 2 bases, with 4 bases between them. The CDR3 region is CASSHQETQYF. The CDR3 DNA reads as TGTGCCAGCTCCCATCAAGAGACCCAGTACTTC.

The chain has TRBV5-4 and TRBJ1-2, with 7 bases lining up with TRBD1. Germline trimming cut 0 bases from V and 5 bases from J; bases unmatched to any gene: 4. Germline lookup yields CDR1 SGHNT and CDR2 YYREEE (reference sequence). The CDR3 loop spans 14 amino acids. CDR3 DNA sequence: TGTGCCAGCAGCTTGGGACAGGGAAGATATGGCTACACCTTC. It specifies CASSLGQGRYGYTF.

V gene TRBV6-5 combines with J gene TRBJ1-1; D ambiguous. Deletions cut 6 bases from V and 6 bases from J, with 14 bases between. This CDR3 is 13 amino acids long. Germline CDR1 reads MNHEY; CDR2 reads SVGAGI. The CDR3 region is CASSYNGRSEAFF. CDR3 nucleotides: TGTGCCAGCAGCTACAACGGACGTTCTGAAGCTTTCTTT.

With regard to this clone: At the DNA level, this CDR3 is encoded by other sequences in the same sample as well. J is TRBJ2-5 and V is TRBV7-2, with a possible D match to TRBD2 (5 bases). The CDR3 is made up of 11 amino acids. Looked up from germline, CDR1 is SGHTA and CDR2 is FQGNSA. The V end was cut by 5 bases, the J end by 5 bases, with 6 bases between. CDR3 region: CASSPGETQYF. CDR3 DNA sequence: TGTGCCAGCAGCCCGGGGGAGACCCAGTACTTC.

The V gene is TRBV29-1, the J gene TRBJ1-2; 10 bases are a match to TRBD1. Germline V CDR1 and CDR2: SQVTM, ANQGSEA. The CDR3 is made up of 13 amino acids. J gave up 8 bases and V 1 base, and 4 bases lay outside the gene matches. CDR3 coding DNA: TGCAGCGTTGAAGTGGGACAGGGGAGCGGCTACACCTTC. This sequence encodes CSVEVGQGSGYTF.

This clone was seen more than once but under ten times. The chain couples TRBV9 to TRBJ2-3, with 9 bases aligning to TRBD1. The CDR3 length is 15 residues. J was trimmed by 6 bases and V by 5 bases; bases with no gene match: 10. The germline CDR1 and CDR2 sequences are SGDLS and YYNGEE. DNA for the CDR3: TGTGCCAGCAGTGCATACCTCGACAGGGGGGATACGCAGTATTTT. Translation gives CASSAYLDRGDTQYF.

V gene TRBV7-8 combines with J gene TRBJ2-5; D is undetermined. CDR3 length equals 14 residues. V lost 10 bases, J lost 0 bases, and 15 bases lay in between. The germline V gene encodes CDR1 SGHVS and CDR2 FQNEAQ. The CDR3 bases are TGTGCCAACGCCAAGAGAGACCACCAAGAGACCCAGTACTTC. Its translation: CANAKRDHQETQYF. Full variable domain (outside the CDR3, taken from reference TRBV7-8 and TRBJ2-5): GAGVSQSPRYKVAKRGQDVALRCDPISGHVSLFWYQQALGQGPEFLTYFQNEAQLDKSGLPSDRFFAERPEGSVSTLKIQRTQQEDSAVYLCANAKRDHQETQYFGPGTRLLVL.

The gene calls are TRBV11-3 and TRBJ2-5; D may match TRBD1 or TRBD2 (5 bases each). Germline V CDR1 and CDR2: SGHNT, YENEEA. V lost 1 base and J 5 bases, leaving 17 bases between the germline ends. This CDR3 spans 16 amino acids. For the CDR3, the DNA is TGTGCCAGCAGCTTAGCCGTGGGAGAGGGACCGGAGACCCAGTACTTC. It codes for CASSLAVGEGPETQYF.

This chain joins TRBV18 and TRBJ2-3, with 7 bases aligning to TRBD2. The junction had 7 bases not matched to a gene; V was cut back by 5 bases and J by 8 bases. This CDR3 region has 13 residues. The germline gives CDR1 KGHSH, CDR2 LQKENI. The CDR3 here is CASSAGAGGTQYF. In nucleotides, the CDR3 is TGTGCCAGCTCAGCGGGAGCTGGGGGTACGCAGTATTTT.